The 27 T cell receptor beta chains below all came from one sample that was sequenced in a study of shared clonotypes between healthy human individuals. Libraries were prepared by immunoSEQ multiplex PCR; TCRdb keeps only in-frame clonotypes and omits some of them. Here the sample spans about 1,900,000 clones, just under 95% being singletons. The naive CD8 subset, CD45RO-negative cells positively selected for CCR7, excluded terminally differentiated effector memory CD45RA+ cells. The sequenced sample consisted of naive CD8+ T cells sorted from blood. The source of these receptors is a man aged 18 to 29 in good health.

With respect to this clone: Other nucleotide sequences in the sample specify the same CDR3. The chain couples TRBV4-3 to TRBJ2-7, with TRBD1 as a possible D gene (6 bases). The CDR3 has 15 residues. Looked up from germline, CDR1 is LGHNA and CDR2 is YSLEER. The V end was cut by 1 base, the J end by 2 bases, with 12 bases between. CDR3 sequence (DNA): TGCGCCAGCAGCCAAGGTACAGGGTTGACCTACGAGCAGTACTTC. Encoded protein: CASSQGTGLTYEQYF.

Comment on this clone: Other DNA sequences in the sample encode the same CDR3. This chain joins TRBV6-5 and TRBJ2-7; D remains unclear. This CDR3 has 12 amino acids. V was cut by 2 bases and J by 6 bases, with 8 bases left in between. The germline CDR1 and CDR2 sequences are MNHEY and SVGAGI. CDR3 region: CASSYGGSEQYF. In DNA form, the CDR3 reads TGTGCCAGCAGTTACGGCGGTAGCGAGCAGTACTTC.

The V call is TRBV19, the J call TRBJ1-1; D possibly corresponds to TRBD1 (6 bases). The CDR3 runs 15 residues. The germline gives CDR1 LNHDA, CDR2 SQIVND (reference sequence). With 3 bases removed from V and 3 bases from J, the gap between germline ends came to 14 bases. CDR3 in DNA: TGTGCCAGTAGTATGGGCCGACAGGTGGACACTGAAGCTTTCTTT. Translating it yields CASSMGRQVDTEAFF.

V and J are TRBV28 and TRBJ2-5; 10 bases are a match to TRBD2. Trimming took 7 bases from V and 4 from J; bases not matched to a gene: 9. The CDR3 sequence is 15 residues long. Germline values: CDR1 MDHEN, CDR2 SYDVKM. Here the CDR3 DNA reads TGTGCCAGCACTTGGAGCGGGGGGGCCGTAGAGACCCAGTACTTC. As protein: CASTWSGGAVETQYF. The complete variable domain, with remaining parts taken from reference TRBV28 and TRBJ2-5, reads DVKVTQSSRYLVKRTGEKVFLECVQDMDHENMFWYRQDPGLGLRLIYFSYDVKMKEKGDIPEGYSVSREKKERFSLILESASTNQTSMYLCASTWSGGAVETQYFGPGTRLLVL.

This clone was seen a single time. The chain has TRBV7-2 and TRBJ2-5, with D possibly TRBD2 on 6 matching bases. V was shortened by 5 bases and J by 5 bases, with 24 bases between the two germline ends. The CDR3 extends over 17 amino acids. Germline CDR1 and CDR2: SGHTA and FQGNSA. The DNA for the CDR3 is TGTGCCAGCAGCCAACCCGACCCCCTAGCGATTGTGGAGACCCAGTACTTC. As protein: CASSQPDPLAIVETQYF. The whole variable domain, remainder taken from reference TRBV7-2 and TRBJ2-5, is GAGVSQSPSNKVTEKGKDVELRCDPISGHTALYWYRQSLGQGLEFLIYFQGNSAPDKSGLPSDRFSAERTGGSVSTLTIQRTQQEDSAVYLCASSQPDPLAIVETQYFGPGTRLLVL.

This clone appeared once. The chain employs TRBV7-9 and TRBJ2-5; 9 bases match TRBD1. Looked up from germline, CDR1 is SEHNR and CDR2 is FQNEAQ (reference sequence). The junction had 10 bases not matched to a gene; V was cut back by 5 bases and J by 0 bases. There are 17 residues in the CDR3. The CDR3: CASSAARDRENQETQYF. The CDR3 DNA reads as TGTGCCAGCAGCGCGGCTCGGGACAGGGAAAACCAAGAGACCCAGTACTTC.

The chain recombines TRBV19 with TRBJ2-3; TRBD1 matches 7 bases. This CDR3 is 14 amino acids long. The germline V gene has CDR1 LNHDA and CDR2 SQIVND (reference sequence). V gave up 3 bases and J gave up 4 bases; unmatched junction bases: 4. Here the CDR3 reads CASSIFQGADTQYF. DNA for the CDR3: TGTGCCAGTAGTATCTTCCAGGGGGCAGATACGCAGTATTTT.

The rearrangement uses TRBV2 and TRBJ2-7; 11 bases agree with TRBD2. The V segment lost 2 bases and the J segment 4 bases; nucleotides outside the gene matches: 7. CDR3 size: 16 residues. Germline values: CDR1 SNHLY, CDR2 FYNNEI. Here the CDR3 DNA reads TGTGCCAGCAGTGAACCGAGAACTAGCGGGAGTTACGAGCAGTACTTC. It specifies CASSEPRTSGSYEQYF.

V and J are TRBV19 and TRBJ2-3, with D maybe TRBD2 (6 bases). Germline CDR1 reads LNHDA; CDR2 reads SQIVND (reference sequence). There are 16 residues in the CDR3. V lost 5 bases and J lost 6, with 21 bases in between. CDR3 sequence: CASSLAGPLLGDTQYF. The CDR3 bases are TGTGCCAGTAGTCTTGCGGGACCCCTCTTAGGGGATACGCAGTATTTT.

CDR3 DNA sequence: TGCGCCAGCAGCTACGGACAGGACCACGAGCAGTACTTC. Translated: CASSYGQDHEQYF. J is TRBJ2-7 and V is TRBV5-1, with TRBD1 identical over 7 bases. With 3 bases clipped from V and 5 bases from J, the junction kept 5 bases outside the gene matches. The V gene's germline CDR1 is SGHRS and CDR2 YFSETQ. CDR3 length: 13 amino acids.

This chain connects TRBV15 to TRBJ1-1, with TRBD1 as a possible D gene (5 bases). V was trimmed by 2 bases and J by 5 bases, leaving 9 bases between them. CDR3 length equals 13 residues. Germline V CDR1 and CDR2: LNHNV, YYDKDF (reference sequence). The CDR3 DNA sequence: TGTGCCACCAGCAGACTACCAGGGACTGAAGCTTTCTTT. Translated: CATSRLPGTEAFF.

The chain links TRBV6-5 to TRBJ1-5; D is unclear. Trimming cost V 4 bases and J 9 bases, with 7 bases left between them. The V gene's germline CDR1 is MNHEY and CDR2 SVGAGI. This CDR3 is 11 amino acids long. The DNA of the CDR3 is TGTGCCAGCAGTTGGGAGAGGCCCCAGCATTTT. Protein sequence: CASSWERPQHF.

This chain links TRBV4-1 with TRBJ1-6, with D unresolved. V lost 1 base, J lost 2 bases, and 9 bases lay in between. This CDR3 is built from 16 residues. Germline CDR1 is MGHRA and CDR2 is YSYEKL. CDR3 in DNA: TGCGCCAGCAGCCAAGGCGACCCGGCCTATAATTCACCCCTCCACTTT. It specifies CASSQGDPAYNSPLHF.

Details on this clone: At the DNA level, this CDR3 is encoded by other sequences in the same sample as well. J is TRBJ2-7 and V is TRBV5-1; TRBD2 matches at 11 bases. The length of the CDR3 is 15 residues. CDR1 is SGHRS, CDR2 YFSETQ, per germline. J gave up 4 bases and V 0 bases, and 3 bases lay outside the gene matches. The CDR3 DNA reads as TGCGCCAGCAGCTTGGGACTAGCGGGACGATACGAGCAGTACTTC. Encoded protein: CASSLGLAGRYEQYF.

The rearrangement joins TRBV27 to TRBJ1-2; D perhaps matches TRBD1 (5 bases). CDR1 MNHEY and CDR2 SMNVEV come from the germline V gene (reference sequence). This CDR3 has 15 residues. V was shortened by 3 bases and J by 2 bases, with 13 bases between the two germline ends. In DNA form, the CDR3 reads TGTGCCAGCAGTTTTGCCGGGGACCCCAACTATGGCTACACCTTC. It yields the protein CASSFAGDPNYGYTF.

This chain joins TRBV19 and TRBJ1-1, with D tentatively TRBD1 (6 bases). This CDR3 spans 17 amino acids. Germline CDR1 and CDR2: LNHDA and SQIVND (reference sequence). V was clipped by 3 bases and J by 1 base, with 18 bases between them. The CDR3 here is CASSIEGVGLGNTEAFF. The CDR3 bases are TGTGCCAGTAGTATTGAGGGGGTGGGGCTGGGGAACACTGAAGCTTTCTTT.

This chain links TRBV11-2 with TRBJ2-7, with no clear D. Germline CDR1 reads SGHAT; CDR2 reads FQNNGV. The CDR3 is 14 residues long. With 3 bases removed from V and 4 bases from J, the gap between germline ends came to 13 bases. CDR3 amino acids: CASSLDGPAYEQYF. CDR3 sequence (DNA): TGTGCCAGCAGCTTGGACGGACCAGCGTACGAGCAGTACTTC.

The V gene is TRBV6-5, the J gene TRBJ2-4, with TRBD1 as a possible D gene (5 bases). Trimming stripped 0 bases from V and 3 bases from J, with 12 bases between. Germline CDR1 is MNHEY and CDR2 is SVGAGI. This CDR3 has 16 amino acids. The CDR3 DNA sequence: TGTGCCAGCAGTTACTCGGCCCTAGGGGTCAAAAACATTCAGTACTTC. Translating it yields CASSYSALGVKNIQYF.

The count of this clone is one. V usage is TRBV6-4 and J usage is TRBJ1-1; D gene unclear. The germline CDR1 and CDR2 sequences are MRHNA and SNTAGT. V lost 0 bases and J 0 bases, leaving 8 bases between the germline ends. This CDR3 is built from 15 residues. The CDR3 is CASSDSTALNTEAFF. CDR3 coding DNA: TGTGCCAGCAGTGACTCCACAGCACTGAACACTGAAGCTTTCTTT.

The V gene is TRBV28, the J gene TRBJ2-7; D remains ambiguous. The germline gives CDR1 MDHEN, CDR2 SYDVKM. This CDR3 is built from 13 residues. V lost 5 bases, J lost 3 bases, and 11 bases lay in between. CDR3 in amino acids: CASSVRVDYEQYF. The CDR3 bases are TGTGCCAGCAGTGTCCGGGTCGACTACGAGCAGTACTTC.

V is TRBV29-1 and J is TRBJ2-3, with no clear D. Germline V gene data show CDR1 as SQVTM and CDR2 as ANQGSEA. CDR3 length: 14 amino acids. Trimming stripped 3 bases from V and 2 bases from J, with 12 bases between. The CDR3 protein is CSVEQDTITDTQYF. The CDR3 nucleotides are TGCAGCGTTGAGCAGGATACCATCACAGATACGCAGTATTTT.

This chain uses TRBV19 with TRBJ1-6; D unresolved. Germline V CDR1 and CDR2: LNHDA, SQIVND (reference sequence). Between the trimmed V and J ends, which lost 5 bases and 0 bases, there was a span of 11 bases. The CDR3 totals 16 residues. CDR3 loop: CASSPPRSSYNSPLHF. In DNA form, the CDR3 reads TGTGCCAGTAGTCCTCCAAGAAGCTCCTATAATTCACCCCTCCACTTT. The complete variable domain, with remaining parts taken from reference TRBV19 and TRBJ1-6, reads DGGITQSPKYLFRKEGQNVTLSCEQNLNHDAMYWYRQDPGQGLRLIYYSQIVNDFQKGDIAEGYSVSREKKESFPLTVTSAQKNPTAFYLCASSPPRSSYNSPLHFGNGTRLTVT.

This clone has just one count. This rearrangement joins TRBV2 to TRBJ2-5, with a weak D call TRBD1 (5 bases). Germline V CDR1 and CDR2: SNHLY, FYNNEI. The CDR3 is made up of 14 amino acids. V was shortened by 4 bases and J by 4 bases, with 13 bases between the two germline ends. The CDR3 reads CASSADSSGETQYF. The CDR3 DNA reads as TGTGCCAGCAGTGCCGACAGCTCGGGAGAGACCCAGTACTTC.

This chain uses TRBV28 with TRBJ2-7; 8 bases map to TRBD1. V lost 2 bases and J lost 5; bases outside the gene matches: 5. The CDR3 covers 14 residues. Germline lookup yields CDR1 MDHEN and CDR2 SYDVKM. The CDR3 loop reads CASSLGDRGHEQYF. CDR3 nucleotides: TGTGCCAGCAGTTTAGGTGACAGGGGCCACGAGCAGTACTTC. Using reference TRBV28 and TRBJ2-7 for the parts outside the CDR3, the full variable domain is DVKVTQSSRYLVKRTGEKVFLECVQDMDHENMFWYRQDPGLGLRLIYFSYDVKMKEKGDIPEGYSVSREKKERFSLILESASTNQTSMYLCASSLGDRGHEQYFGPGTRLTVT.

V gene TRBV12-5 combines with J gene TRBJ2-1; D remains ambiguous. V was clipped by 0 bases and J by 8 bases, with 20 bases between them. CDR1 is LGHNT and CDR2 is FRNRAP in the germline V gene. This CDR3 has 17 residues. CDR3 coding DNA: TGTGCTAGTGGTTTGGTAAACGTCGGACCGGAGATAGATGAGCAGTTCTTC. The encoded protein is CASGLVNVGPEIDEQFF. The full variable domain, its missing parts supplied by reference TRBV12-5 and TRBJ2-1, is DARVTQTPRHKVTEMGQEVTMRCQPILGHNTVFWYRQTMMQGLELLAYFRNRAPLDDSGMPKDRFSAEMPDATLATLKIQPSEPRDSAVYFCASGLVNVGPEIDEQFFGPGTRLTVL.

This sequence joins TRBV5-1 and TRBJ1-3; D remains unclear. The V gene lost 3 bases and the J gene lost 0 bases, with 7 bases spanning the gap. Germline-derived CDR1 and CDR2 are SGHRS and YFSETQ. The CDR3 length is 14 residues. CDR3 sequence (DNA): TGCGCCAGCAGCTCCAAGCCCTCTGGAAACACCATATATTTT. The encoded protein is CASSSKPSGNTIYF. Based on the CDR3 plus reference TRBV5-1 and TRBJ1-3, the full variable domain is KAGVTQTPRYLIKTRGQQVTLSCSPISGHRSVSWYQQTPGQGLQFLFEYFSETQRNKGNFPGRFSGRQFSNSRSEMNVSTLELGDSALYLCASSSKPSGNTIYFGEGSWLTVV.

The J gene is TRBJ2-7, the V gene TRBV4-1, with D perhaps matching TRBD1 (6 bases). The CDR3 covers 15 residues. V lost 0 bases and J lost 2, with 11 bases in between. Germline V gene data show CDR1 as MGHRA and CDR2 as YSYEKL. The CDR3 sequence is CASSQDGRGTYEQYF. CDR3 in DNA: TGCGCCAGCAGCCAAGACGGCAGGGGAACCTACGAGCAGTACTTC.